Listed here are 10 T cell receptor beta chains from one sample, sequenced in a study of T-cell reconstitution after alpha-beta-depleted transplantation in children. Preparing the TCRbeta library involved the use of unique molecular identifiers. TCRdb re-called the PCR reads with MiXCR, one entry per CDR3 protein. The table shows a few hundred thousand distinct CDR3 sequences, with around 27% occurring only once. The sample here was PBMCs, taken before TCRalphabeta/CD19-depleted stem cell transplant. The receptors originated from a boy in the first two years of life with Wiskott-Aldrich syndrome, due to receive a stem cell transplant.

This clonotype was observed a few times. V gene TRBV6-5 combines with J gene TRBJ2-3; 8 nucleotides align to TRBD2. Trimming at V came to 2 bases and at J to 1 base, leaving 11 bases not matched to a gene. This CDR3 contains 18 residues. Germline-derived CDR1 and CDR2 are MNHEY and SVGAGI. The CDR3 loop is CASSYRPFNGRGTDTQYF. For the CDR3, the DNA is TGTGCCAGCAGTTACCGACCTTTCAACGGGAGGGGCACAGATACGCAGTATTTT.

This clonotype turned up a few times. J is TRBJ2-1 and V is TRBV5-1, with 9 nucleotides matching TRBD1. The CDR3 has 16 residues. The trim removed 0 bases at V and 6 bases at J, leaving 7 bases unmatched. CDR1 and CDR2 (germline): SGHRS, YFSETQ. CDR3 in DNA: TGCGCCAGCAGCTTGGTGGCACAGGGGGCTGGCAATGAGCAGTTCTTC. It specifies CASSLVAQGAGNEQFF.

The J gene is TRBJ2-1, the V gene TRBV5-1; 7 nucleotides align to TRBD2. The CDR3 has 15 residues. The germline CDR1 and CDR2 sequences are SGHRS and YFSETQ. Losses at the gene ends were 6 bases for V and 2 bases for J; bases not matched to a gene: 8. The chain's CDR3 is CASTTLAGAYNEQFF. For the CDR3, the DNA is TGCGCCAGCACCACCTTAGCGGGCGCCTACAATGAGCAGTTCTTC. The full variable domain, with the rest looked up from reference TRBV5-1 and TRBJ2-1, is KAGVTQTPRYLIKTRGQQVTLSCSPISGHRSVSWYQQTPGQGLQFLFEYFSETQRNKGNFPGRFSGRQFSNSRSEMNVSTLELGDSALYLCASTTLAGAYNEQFFGPGTRLTVL.

This clonotype came up a few times. V usage is TRBV3-1 and J usage is TRBJ2-7; 7 nucleotides align to TRBD1. Germline V gives CDR1 LGHDT, CDR2 YNNKEL (reference sequence). V trimming: 1 base; J trimming: 5 bases; junction bases outside the gene matches: 8. CDR3 length: 15 residues. The CDR3 is CASSQADYRGHEQYF. The CDR3 coding sequence is TGTGCCAGCAGCCAAGCCGACTACAGGGGCCACGAGCAGTACTTC.

CDR3 nucleotide sequence: TGTGCCAGCAGTGAAGTGGTTAAGTGGGCTTTCTTT. It encodes CASSEVVKWAFF. The chain carries TRBV2 and TRBJ1-1; D not resolved. The CDR3 has 12 amino acids. Germline V gene lookup returns CDR1 SNHLY and CDR2 FYNNEI. The V and J ends lost 1 base and 11 bases respectively, with 11 bases between them.

This clonotype was counted between two and nine times. This chain joins TRBV5-1 and TRBJ2-5, with TRBD1 matching 7 bases. The CDR3 runs 13 residues. Germline V gene sequence: CDR1 SGHRS, CDR2 YFSETQ. After removal of 4 bases from V and 1 base from J, the junction contained 1 base not matched to a gene. CDR3 nucleotides: TGCGCCAGCAGCGGACAGGCCCAAGAGACCCAGTACTTC. It yields the protein CASSGQAQETQYF.

The chain carries TRBV4-1 and TRBJ2-3; 7 bases agree with TRBD2. The germline gives CDR1 MGHRA, CDR2 YSYEKL. The CDR3 has 15 residues. V gave up 7 bases and J gave up 4 bases; unmatched junction bases: 11. The CDR3 nucleotides are TGCGCCAGCAAGTTGACTAGCTCAAGCCCAGATACGCAGTATTTT. The encoded protein is CASKLTSSSPDTQYF.

The CDR3 nucleotides read TGCGCCAGCAGCTTGGGGGCAGCTTCTAACTATGGCTACACCTTC. This gives the protein CASSLGAASNYGYTF. The chain joins TRBV5-1 to TRBJ1-2; D ambiguous. The ends were cut back, 0 bases at V and 0 bases at J, with 9 bases in the middle. Per germline, CDR1 SGHRS and CDR2 YFSETQ. The CDR3 spans 15 residues.

This clonotype was recorded a few times. V and J are TRBV5-1 and TRBJ2-4, with D perhaps matching TRBD2 (5 bases). The V end was cut by 4 bases, the J end by 7 bases, with 15 bases between. The germline gives CDR1 SGHRS, CDR2 YFSETQ. This CDR3 region has 14 residues. The CDR3 DNA reads as TGCGCCAGCAGCCCTGGTGGCGGGCCCAACATTCAGTACTTC. Amino acids: CASSPGGGPNIQYF.

The genes are TRBV24-1 and TRBJ2-1; 8 nucleotides agree with TRBD2. Germline loops: CDR1 KGHDR, CDR2 SFDVKD. V lost 3 bases and J lost 4; bases outside the gene matches: 7. The CDR3 has 16 amino acids. The CDR3 spells CATSDPAGGLYNEQFF. The CDR3 nucleotides read TGTGCCACCAGTGATCCTGCGGGAGGTCTATACAATGAGCAGTTCTTC.